What follows are 22 T cell receptor beta chains derived from one specimen sequenced in a study of T cell responses to AZD1222 COVID-19 vaccine. Profiled with immunoSEQ multiplex PCR; TCRdb holds only in-frame clones, not every one. Here the sample spans about 120,000 clones, 85% to 95% being singletons. Sequencing used peripheral blood, obtained 28 days after the second AZD1222 dose. These receptors were taken from an adult who received the AZD1222 COVID-19 vaccine.

The rearrangement joins TRBV10-3 to TRBJ1-3; no clear D. The germline V gene encodes CDR1 ENHRY and CDR2 SYGVKD. The CDR3 runs to 14 residues. V was trimmed by 5 bases and J by 0 bases, leaving 8 bases between them. CDR3 protein: CAISLQTSGNTIYF. The CDR3 DNA reads as TGTGCCATCAGTCTCCAGACCTCTGGAAACACCATATATTTT.

The V call is TRBV7-2, the J call TRBJ2-1, with 9 nucleotides matching TRBD2. The CDR3 is made up of 15 amino acids. CDR1 and CDR2 from the germline V gene are SGHTA and FQGNSA. With 1 base clipped from V and 9 bases from J, the junction kept 7 bases outside the gene matches. Written as DNA, the CDR3 is TGTGCCAGCAGCTTAGGATCCGAGCGGGAGGCTGAGCAGTTCTTC. Protein: CASSLGSEREAEQFF.

For the CDR3, the DNA is TGTGCCAGCAGTGACTCCCCTTGGAATACGCAGTATTTT. Translated, it gives CASSDSPWNTQYF. This sequence joins TRBV6-4 and TRBJ2-3; D remains ambiguous. The CDR3 length is 13 residues. Trimming cost V 0 bases and J 7 bases, with 8 bases left between them. From germline, CDR1 is MRHNA and CDR2 SNTAGT.

This clone was recorded once. V usage is TRBV28 and J usage is TRBJ1-2; 11 nucleotides line up with TRBD1. Germline V gene sequence: CDR1 MDHEN, CDR2 SYDVKM. Trimming at V came to 3 bases and at J to 8 bases, leaving 5 bases not matched to a gene. CDR3 length: 14 amino acids. CDR3 sequence reads: CASSFGQGARGYTF. The CDR3 DNA follows: TGTGCCAGCAGTTTTGGACAGGGGGCTAGAGGCTACACCTTC.

The chain uses TRBV7-2 and TRBJ1-1, with a possible D match to TRBD1 (5 bases). Between the trimmed V and J ends, which lost 5 bases and 12 bases, there was a span of 13 bases. Germline V gene lookup returns CDR1 SGHTA and CDR2 FQGNSA. CDR3 length equals 11 residues. This chain's CDR3 is CASSPGGRPFF. CDR3 sequence (DNA): TGTGCCAGCAGCCCGGGGGGACGTCCTTTCTTT. The full variable domain, rest sourced from reference TRBV7-2 and TRBJ1-1, is GAGVSQSPSNKVTEKGKDVELRCDPISGHTALYWYRQSLGQGLEFLIYFQGNSAPDKSGLPSDRFSAERTGGSVSTLTIQRTQQEDSAVYLCASSPGGRPFFGQGTRLTVV.

CDR3 sequence (DNA): TGTGCCAGCAGTCCACACGACCCTAGAGGATACAATGAGCAGTTCTTC. Encoded protein: CASSPHDPRGYNEQFF. The gene calls are TRBV28 and TRBJ2-1; D not certain. V gave up 5 bases and J gave up 4 bases, with 18 bases separating them. The CDR3 has 16 amino acids. Germline V gene lookup returns CDR1 MDHEN and CDR2 SYDVKM.

V usage is TRBV11-2 and J usage is TRBJ2-7; D is unresolved. Germline CDR1 reads SGHAT; CDR2 reads FQNNGV. Between the trimmed V and J ends, which lost 2 bases and 1 base, there was a span of 12 bases. The CDR3 consists of 15 residues. The CDR3, as DNA: TGTGCCAGCAGCTTAACTGGCCAGTATTCCTACGAGCAGTACTTC. It yields the protein CASSLTGQYSYEQYF.

The chain has TRBV27 and TRBJ2-7, with 16 bases lining up with TRBD2. V shed 5 bases, J shed 7 bases, and the junction held 11 bases outside the gene matches. This CDR3 region has 17 residues. CDR1 MNHEY and CDR2 SMNVEV come from the germline V gene (reference sequence). The CDR3 loop is CASSLTGLAGGPGEQYF. The CDR3 DNA follows: TGTGCCAGCAGTCTAACGGGACTAGCGGGAGGGCCGGGTGAGCAGTACTTC.

This clone was seen just once. The rearrangement joins TRBV25-1 to TRBJ2-2, with D possibly being TRBD2 (6 bases). Germline V lookup: CDR1 MGHDK, CDR2 SYGVNS. The CDR3 length is 15 residues. V lost 4 bases and J lost 7, with 16 bases in between. The CDR3 spells CASSARDWIYGELFF. The CDR3 coding sequence is TGTGCCAGCAGTGCCCGGGACTGGATATACGGGGAGCTGTTTTTT.

The CDR3 DNA reads TGTGCCATCAGAGCCGGGACAGGTAAAGAGACCCAGTACTTC. Encoded protein: CAIRAGTGKETQYF. V and J are TRBV10-3 and TRBJ2-5, with TRBD1 matching 8 bases. The junction had 6 bases not matched to a gene; V was cut back by 6 bases and J by 3 bases. CDR1 is ENHRY, CDR2 SYGVKD, per germline. The CDR3 spans 14 residues.

The chain links TRBV5-8 to TRBJ1-2, with TRBD1 matching over 9 bases. Per germline, CDR1 SGHTS and CDR2 YDEGEE. Trimming at V came to 3 bases and at J to 4 bases, leaving 4 bases not matched to a gene. The CDR3 has 14 amino acids. The chain's CDR3 is CASSSGQGPYGYTF. The DNA for the CDR3 is TGTGCCAGCAGCTCGGGACAGGGACCCTATGGCTACACCTTC.

The chain combines TRBV4-1 with TRBJ2-1; 8 bases match TRBD2. CDR1 MGHRA and CDR2 YSYEKL come from the germline V gene. This CDR3 comprises 15 residues. The ends lost 8 bases at V and 5 bases at J; junction bases unmatched: 11. Here the CDR3 DNA reads TGCGCCAGCGCACATCCGGGGGGGATTGACAATGAGCAGTTCTTC. It translates to CASAHPGGIDNEQFF.

The chain employs TRBV19 and TRBJ1-2; D not certain. This CDR3 is built from 13 residues. V lost 3 bases, J lost 8 bases, and 13 bases lay in between. Germline-derived CDR1 and CDR2 are LNHDA and SQIVND (reference sequence). As DNA, the CDR3 is TGTGCCAGTAGTATTGGAGTGCTTCGGGGCTACACCTTC. Protein: CASSIGVLRGYTF.

V usage is TRBV2 and J usage is TRBJ1-3; D not resolved. The V end was cut by 5 bases, the J end by 6 bases, with 5 bases between. This CDR3 has 11 amino acids. Germline V gives CDR1 SNHLY, CDR2 FYNNEI. CDR3 sequence reads: CASSLQNTIYF. Here the CDR3 DNA reads TGTGCCAGCAGTCTCCAAAACACCATATATTTT.

This chain links TRBV6-5 with TRBJ2-7; the match to TRBD2 covers 7 bases. V gave up 6 bases and J gave up 1 base; unmatched junction bases: 9. Per the germline V gene, CDR1 is MNHEY and CDR2 is SVGAGI. This CDR3 spans 15 amino acids. This CDR3 is CASSLAGDPSYEQYF. The CDR3 DNA is TGTGCCAGCAGCCTCGCGGGAGATCCTTCCTACGAGCAGTACTTC.

The V call is TRBV5-5, the J call TRBJ2-1, with TRBD2 identical over 8 bases. This CDR3 comprises 15 residues. With V trimmed by 4 bases and J by 0 bases, 3 bases remained unmatched. Germline CDR1 is SGHKS and CDR2 is YYEKEE (reference sequence). CDR3 region: CASSPSGSSYNEQFF. CDR3 DNA: TGTGCCAGCAGCCCGAGCGGGAGCTCCTACAATGAGCAGTTCTTC.

The chain recombines TRBV5-1 with TRBJ2-7; possible D gene TRBD1, 6 bases. The CDR3 has 15 amino acids. Germline CDR1 SGHRS, CDR2 YFSETQ. V gave up 4 bases and J gave up 3 bases, with 17 bases separating them. DNA of the CDR3: TGCGCCAGCAGCCCCCCCACAGGGATCGGCTACGAGCAGTACTTC. Its translation is CASSPPTGIGYEQYF.

The chain couples TRBV7-2 to TRBJ2-1; D may be TRBD2 (5 bases). In germline, CDR1 is SGHTA, CDR2 FQGNSA. The CDR3 has 14 residues. The V gene lost 3 bases and the J gene lost 9 bases, with 15 bases spanning the gap. In DNA, the CDR3 is TGTGCCAGCAGCTTCGGCCCTTATGGAGGTGAGCAGTTCTTC. It codes for CASSFGPYGGEQFF.

Details on this clone: Other DNA sequences from this sample encode an identical CDR3 as well. The gene calls are TRBV5-1 and TRBJ1-2, with 8 nucleotides matching TRBD1. This CDR3 comprises 13 residues. Germline trimming cut 3 bases from V and 4 bases from J; bases unmatched to any gene: 2. Germline V gene lookup returns CDR1 SGHRS and CDR2 YFSETQ. The CDR3 region has the DNA TGCGCCAGCAGCTCCGGACAGGGCTATGGCTACACCTTC. Protein: CASSSGQGYGYTF.

The genes are TRBV5-6 and TRBJ1-2; D is uncertain. V shed 5 bases and J shed 5 bases, with 25 bases lying between them. In germline, CDR1 is SGHDT, CDR2 YYEEEE. The CDR3 is 17 amino acids. The CDR3 protein is CASSLVLVELNGYGYTF. The CDR3, as DNA: TGTGCCAGCAGTCTAGTCCTAGTCGAGCTTAATGGGTATGGCTACACCTTC.

The gene calls are TRBV11-1 and TRBJ2-1; possible D gene TRBD2, 6 bases. The germline V gene encodes CDR1 SGHAT and CDR2 FQDESV (reference sequence). This CDR3 has 15 residues. Trimming pared 5 bases from V and 2 bases from J, leaving 13 bases between. This chain's CDR3 is CASSPGLSAYNEQFF. CDR3 nucleotide sequence: TGTGCCAGCAGCCCTGGACTATCCGCCTACAATGAGCAGTTCTTC.

V gene TRBV5-4 combines with J gene TRBJ1-1; D is undetermined. The germline V gene encodes CDR1 SGHNT and CDR2 YYREEE (reference sequence). Between the trimmed V and J ends, which lost 1 base and 0 bases, there was a span of 7 bases. The CDR3 contains 14 residues. CDR3 sequence: CASSLKGMNTEAFF. DNA of the CDR3: TGTGCCAGCAGCTTGAAGGGTATGAACACTGAAGCTTTCTTT.